The rows below give T cell receptor beta chains drawn from one sample of a study of blood T cell repertoires in COVID-19. TCRdb's table, derived via immunoSEQ multiplex PCR, lists solely in-frame clones and lacks some. This sample has about 250,000 clones, with about 85% found just once. Sequencing was carried out using PBMCs or T cells enriched from blood (not recorded which). All receptors come from a woman aged 50 to 65 who had been exposed to COVID-19. The CDR3 runs from the conserved cysteine through the conserved F or W. The D gene is left open where the match is weak. Size values are once, few and many counts, or a class for expanded clones, and some rows have none.

>.|TRBJ1-2|.|TRBV12-3/TRBV12-4
TGTGCCAGCAGTCGGGGGACCATTCACACCTTC
CASSRGTIHTF
>.|TRBJ2-7|.|TRBV19
TGTGCTTCCCTTGGGCCGGTCGGGAGCGAGCAGTACTTC
CASLGPVGSEQYF
>.|TRBJ1-1|.|TRBV21-1
TGTGCCAGCACCACAGGGAACACTGAAGCTTTCTTT
CASTTGNTEAFF
>.|TRBJ1-2|.|TRBV19
TGTGCCAGTAGCGGGTATCGACGGCATGAACGTCGCTACACCTTC
CASSGYRRHERRYTF
>.|TRBJ1-4|TRBD1|TRBV27
TGTGCCAGCAGCCACAGGGGGCTCAGTGAAAAACTGTTTTTT
CASSHRGLSEKLFF
>.|TRBJ1-2|TRBD1|TRBV19
TGTGCCAGTAGTATACTAGGCAGGGGGCGGAGTGGCTACACCTTC
CASSILGRGRSGYTF
>.|TRBJ2-2|.|TRBV6-1
TGTGCCAGCAGTGAAGGCTGGGGGGGCGGCACCGGGGAGCTGTTTTTT
CASSEGWGGGTGELFF
>.|TRBJ2-7|TRBD1|TRBV28
TGTGCCAGCACCCGGACAGGGCCGGACGAGCAGTACTTC
CASTRTGPDEQYF
>once|TRBJ2-3|.|TRBV5-1
TGCGCCAGCAGCTTTGGAACAGCTAGCACAGATACGCAGTATTTT
CASSFGTASTDTQYF
>.|TRBJ2-1|TRBD1|TRBV7-9
TGTGCCAGCAGTCCAGGGGGACCTAGGGGGTTAAATGAGCAGTTCTTC
CASSPGGPRGLNEQFF
>.|TRBJ2-7|TRBD1|TRBV5-1
TGCGCCAGCAGCCCGGACAGGGGCTACGAGCAGTACTTC
CASSPDRGYEQYF
>.|TRBJ1-6|.|TRBV5-1
TGCGCCAGCAGCTGGGAGGGTCGGAATAATTCACCCCTCCACTTT
CASSWEGRNNSPLHF
>.|TRBJ2-3|.|TRBV6-6
TGTGCCAGCAGGCGCGGGGCCGAAGATACGCAGTATTTT
CASRRGAEDTQYF
>.|TRBJ1-2|.|TRBV29-1
TGCAGCGTTGGTAGGGGCGGAAACTATGGCTACACCTTC
CSVGRGGNYGYTF
>.|TRBJ1-6|.|TRBV12-5
TGTGCTAGTGGTACAGGCCGGAGTTCACCCCTCCACTTT
CASGTGRSSPLHF
>.|TRBJ1-1|TRBD1|TRBV12-3/TRBV12-4
TGTGCCAGCAGTGCGGGACAGGGGGCTAGAGCTTTCTTT
CASSAGQGARAFF
>.|TRBJ1-1|.|TRBV5-1
TGCGCCAGCAGCTTGGATTCCGTCAGGGGAACTGAAGCTTTCTTT
CASSLDSVRGTEAFF
>.|TRBJ2-1|.|TRBV7-9
TGTGCCAGCAGCTTAAGTGAGGCAGAGATCTACAATGAGCAGTTCTTC
CASSLSEAEIYNEQFF
>once|TRBJ2-3|.|TRBV7-3
TGTGCCAGCAGCTTAACAAAACCAGGGGTCGGGGCAGATACGCAGTATTTT
CASSLTKPGVGADTQYF
>.|TRBJ1-5|TRBD1|TRBV19
TGTGCCAGTAGTACTACCGGGACAGGCTGGGGTCAGCCCCAGCATTTT
CASSTTGTGWGQPQHF
>.|TRBJ2-3|TRBD2|TRBV10-3
TGTGCCATCAGTGAGGTCACCGGGGGGGCGGATACGCAGTATTTT
CAISEVTGGADTQYF
>.|TRBJ2-7|.|TRBV6-5
TGTGCCAGCACCCTCTCCGGGACATCCCCCTACGAGCAGTACTTC
CASTLSGTSPYEQYF
>.|TRBJ1-2|.|TRBV5-4
TGTGCCAGCAGCTTGAACAGCGGATATGGCTACACCTTC
CASSLNSGYGYTF
>.|TRBJ1-1|.|TRBV28
TGTGCCAGCAAAAAGGGGTCAACAGGAGGGTCCTCGGAAGCTTTCTTT
CASKKGSTGGSSEAFF
>few|TRBJ1-1|.|TRBV5-8
TGTGCCAGCAGCTTGGATGGGTGGCAGGCGAACACTGAAGCTTTCTTT
CASSLDGWQANTEAFF
>.|TRBJ2-7|TRBD1|TRBV10-1
TGCGCCAGCAGTTCCGGACAGGGGGCCTACGAGCAGTACTTC
CASSSGQGAYEQYF
>.|TRBJ1-4|TRBD1|TRBV5-1
TGCGCCAGCAGCTTGCCGGGACAGGGGAATCCAACTAATGAAAAACTGTTTTTT
CASSLPGQGNPTNEKLFF
>.|TRBJ1-5|.|TRBV25-1
TGTGCCAGCAGTGGAAGGGACTTTAATCAGCCCCAGCATTTT
CASSGRDFNQPQHF
>.|TRBJ2-1|TRBD1|TRBV5-1
TGCGCCAGCAGCTTGGCAACAGGGGGCGGTGAGCAGTTCTTC
CASSLATGGGEQFF
>.|TRBJ2-3|.|TRBV11-2
TGTGCCAGCAGCTTAGCCCCTACTGGCAGGACGCAGTATTTT
CASSLAPTGRTQYF
>.|TRBJ1-2|.|TRBV7-9
TGTGCCAGCAGCGCGTTTACAGGGAGCGGCTATGGCTACACCTTC
CASSAFTGSGYGYTF
>.|TRBJ1-2|.|TRBV7-9
TGTGCCAGCAGCTCGTCCAGGGCAGGAGGCTACACCTTC
CASSSSRAGGYTF
>.|TRBJ2-1|TRBD1|TRBV5-4
TGTGCCAGCAGCCCAGGGAGAATGGGACAGGGACGAAACGAGCAGTTCTTC
CASSPGRMGQGRNEQFF
>.|TRBJ1-6|.|TRBV6-5
TGTGCCAGCAGTAGAAGCGATTCACCCCTCCACTTT
CASSRSDSPLHF
>.|TRBJ1-5|TRBD1|TRBV6-5
TGTGCCAGCAGTAGACAGGGTCCCAATCAGCCCCAGCATTTT
CASSRQGPNQPQHF
>.|TRBJ1-1|.|TRBV25-1
TGTGCCAGCAGTTCTTACGGGGGAGAAGCTTTCTTT
CASSSYGGEAFF
>.|TRBJ2-2|.|TRBV9
TGTGCCAGCAGCGCGTTCCGGGGGGAGCTGTTTTTT
CASSAFRGELFF
>.|TRBJ1-2|TRBD1|TRBV2
TGTGCCAGCAGTCCGACAGGGGGAGAGGGCTACACCTTC
CASSPTGGEGYTF
>.|TRBJ2-1|.|TRBV5-1
TGCGCCAGCAGCCCCGGCCCCTCCCCGACAGGCAGAAACAATGAGCAGTTCTTC
CASSPGPSPTGRNNEQFF
>.|TRBJ2-3|TRBD2|TRBV27
TGTGCCAGCAGTGTAAGCAGCGGGGGCGGGGATACGCAGTATTTT
CASSVSSGGGDTQYF
>.|TRBJ1-2|.|TRBV6-1
TGTGCCAGCAGTGACAGAAGAAAGGGAGGGTCGGGAAACTATGGCTACACCTTC
CASSDRRKGGSGNYGYTF
>.|TRBJ1-5|.|TRBV12-3/TRBV12-4
TGTGCCAGCAGTAGCGCAGCAAATCAGCCCCAGCATTTT
CASSSAANQPQHF
>.|TRBJ2-2|TRBD1|TRBV7-9
TGTGCCAGCAGCTTAGGTGGCACAGGGGGAACCGGGGAGCTGTTTTTT
CASSLGGTGGTGELFF
>few|TRBJ1-2|.|TRBV5-1
TGCGCCAGCAGCTTAGACAGAGACTATGGCTACACCTTC
CASSLDRDYGYTF
>.|TRBJ1-6|TRBD1|TRBV19
TGTGCCAGTAGTGCCTTTGGTGGGACAGGGGGCGCGAAATCCTATAATTCACCCCTCCACTTT
CASSAFGGTGGAKSYNSPLHF
>.|TRBJ2-7|TRBD1|TRBV18
TGTGCCAGCTCATCGGGCAGGGGGCTTCACGAGCAGTACTTC
CASSSGRGLHEQYF
>.|TRBJ2-1|TRBD2|TRBV10-1
TGCGCCAGCAGTGAGACGGGGGGAAGCTCCTACAATGAGCAGTTCTTC
CASSETGGSSYNEQFF
>.|TRBJ2-7|TRBD2|TRBV2
TGTGCCAGCCGACGGACTAGCCCCTACGAGCAGTACTTC
CASRRTSPYEQYF
>.|TRBJ1-3|.|TRBV7-9
TGTGCCAGCAGCGGCGAGGCGGCTGGAAACACCATATATTTT
CASSGEAAGNTIYF
>.|TRBJ2-7|.|TRBV5-8
TGTGCCAGCAGCTTTAGCCAGGGTAGGACCTACGAGCAGTACTTC
CASSFSQGRTYEQYF
>.|TRBJ1-6|TRBD1|TRBV14
TGTGCCAGCAGCACCCCGGGACAGGCTCCTTCGAGCTCCTATAATTCACCCCTCCACTTT
CASSTPGQAPSSSYNSPLHF
>.|TRBJ1-1|TRBD1|TRBV11-2
TGTGCCAGCAGCTCAAGACAGGGACTGAACACTGAAGCTTTCTTT
CASSSRQGLNTEAFF
>.|TRBJ1-5|TRBD1|TRBV28
TGTGCCAGCAGGAGACAGGGGGCGAATCAGCCCCAGCATTTT
CASRRQGANQPQHF
>.|TRBJ2-2|.|TRBV9
TGTGCCAGCAGCCCGCACCAAACAGGGACCGGGGAGCTGTTTTTT
CASSPHQTGTGELFF